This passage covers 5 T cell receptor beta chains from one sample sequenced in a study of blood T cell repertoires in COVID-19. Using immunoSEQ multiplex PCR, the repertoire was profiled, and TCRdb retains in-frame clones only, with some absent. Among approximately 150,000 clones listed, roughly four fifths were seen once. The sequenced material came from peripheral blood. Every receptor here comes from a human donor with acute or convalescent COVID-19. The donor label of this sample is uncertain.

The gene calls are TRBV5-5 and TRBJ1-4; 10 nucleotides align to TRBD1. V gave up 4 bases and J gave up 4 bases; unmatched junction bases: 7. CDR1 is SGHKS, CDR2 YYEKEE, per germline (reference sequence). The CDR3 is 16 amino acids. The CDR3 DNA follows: TGTGCCAGCAGCGAGGACAGGGGGGTTGTTAATGAAAAACTGTTTTTT. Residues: CASSEDRGVVNEKLFF.

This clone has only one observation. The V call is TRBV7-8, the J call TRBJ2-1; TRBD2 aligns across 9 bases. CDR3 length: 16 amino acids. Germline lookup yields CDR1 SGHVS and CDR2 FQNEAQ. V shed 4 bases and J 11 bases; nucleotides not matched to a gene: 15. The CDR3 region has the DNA TGTGCCAGCAGCTGGGCTAGCGGGGCGGCGGGCAGTCAGCAGTTCTTC. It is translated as CASSWASGAAGSQQFF.

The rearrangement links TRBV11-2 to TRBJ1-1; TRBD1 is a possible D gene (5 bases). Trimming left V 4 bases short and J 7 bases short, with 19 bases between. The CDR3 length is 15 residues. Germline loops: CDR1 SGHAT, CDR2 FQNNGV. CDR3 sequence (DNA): TGTGCCAGCAGCTATGGGGGAACGGGGGTGGATGAAGCTTTCTTT. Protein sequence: CASSYGGTGVDEAFF.

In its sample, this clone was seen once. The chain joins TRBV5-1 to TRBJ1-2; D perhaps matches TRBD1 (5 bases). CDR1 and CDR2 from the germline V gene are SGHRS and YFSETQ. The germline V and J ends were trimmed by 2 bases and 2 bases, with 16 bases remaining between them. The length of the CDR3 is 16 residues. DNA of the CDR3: TGCGCCAGCAGCTTAGGGGCCGTGGGGGGGAACTATGGCTACACCTTC. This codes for CASSLGAVGGNYGYTF.

DNA for the CDR3: TGTGCCAGCAATGGTGGACAGTACTATGGCTACACCTTC. It is translated as CASNGGQYYGYTF. The chain couples TRBV6-6 to TRBJ1-2; tentative D call: TRBD1 (6 bases). Germline values: CDR1 MNHNY, CDR2 SVGAGI (reference sequence). The CDR3 runs 13 residues. V was shortened by 7 bases and J by 3 bases, with 12 bases between the two germline ends.